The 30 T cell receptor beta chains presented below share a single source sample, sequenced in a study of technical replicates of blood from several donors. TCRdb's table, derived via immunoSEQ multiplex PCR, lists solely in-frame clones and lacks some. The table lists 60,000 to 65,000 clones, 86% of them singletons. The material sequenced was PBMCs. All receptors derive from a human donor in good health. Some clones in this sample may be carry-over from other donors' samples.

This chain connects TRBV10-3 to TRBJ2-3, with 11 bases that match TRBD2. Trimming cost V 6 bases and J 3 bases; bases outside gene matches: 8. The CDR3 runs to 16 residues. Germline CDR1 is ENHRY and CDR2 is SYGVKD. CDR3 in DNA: TGTGCCATCAGAGGCACTAGCGGGGGAGGAACAGATACGCAGTATTTT. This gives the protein CAIRGTSGGGTDTQYF.

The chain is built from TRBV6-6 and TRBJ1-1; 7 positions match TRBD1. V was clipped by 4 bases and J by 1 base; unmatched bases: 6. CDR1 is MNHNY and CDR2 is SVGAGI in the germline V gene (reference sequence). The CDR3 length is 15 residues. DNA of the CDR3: TGTGCCAGCAGTTTTAGGGACAGCCCGAACACTGAAGCTTTCTTT. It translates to CASSFRDSPNTEAFF.

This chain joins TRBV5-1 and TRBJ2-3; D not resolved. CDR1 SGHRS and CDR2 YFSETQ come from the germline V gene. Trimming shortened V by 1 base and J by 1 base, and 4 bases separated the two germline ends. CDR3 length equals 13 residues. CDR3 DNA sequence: TGCGCCAGCAGCTTGTCAGGCACAGATACGCAGTATTTT. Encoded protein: CASSLSGTDTQYF.

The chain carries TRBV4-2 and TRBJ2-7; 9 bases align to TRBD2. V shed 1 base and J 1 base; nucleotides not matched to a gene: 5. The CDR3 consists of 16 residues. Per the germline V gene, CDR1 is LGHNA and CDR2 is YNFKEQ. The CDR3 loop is CASSQGVAGESYEQYF. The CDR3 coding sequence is TGTGCCAGCAGCCAAGGTGTAGCGGGAGAATCCTACGAGCAGTACTTC.

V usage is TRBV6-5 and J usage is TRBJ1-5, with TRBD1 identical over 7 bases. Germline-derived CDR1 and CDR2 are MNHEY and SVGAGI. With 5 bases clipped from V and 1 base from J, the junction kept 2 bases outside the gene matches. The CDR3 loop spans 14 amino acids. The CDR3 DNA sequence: TGTGCCAGCAGTGACAGGGTGAGCAATCAGCCCCAGCATTTT. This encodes CASSDRVSNQPQHF.

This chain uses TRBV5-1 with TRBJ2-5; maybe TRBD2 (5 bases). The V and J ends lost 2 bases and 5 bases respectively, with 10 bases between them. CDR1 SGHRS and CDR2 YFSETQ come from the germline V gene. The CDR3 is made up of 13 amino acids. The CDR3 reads CASSFDGVETQYF. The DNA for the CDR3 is TGCGCCAGCAGCTTCGACGGGGTGGAGACCCAGTACTTC.

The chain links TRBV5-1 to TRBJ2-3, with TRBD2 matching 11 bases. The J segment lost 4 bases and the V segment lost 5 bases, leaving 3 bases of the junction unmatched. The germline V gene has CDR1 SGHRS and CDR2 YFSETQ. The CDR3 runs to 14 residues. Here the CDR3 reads CASRPGLAADTQYF. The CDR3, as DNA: TGCGCCAGCAGGCCGGGACTAGCGGCAGATACGCAGTATTTT.

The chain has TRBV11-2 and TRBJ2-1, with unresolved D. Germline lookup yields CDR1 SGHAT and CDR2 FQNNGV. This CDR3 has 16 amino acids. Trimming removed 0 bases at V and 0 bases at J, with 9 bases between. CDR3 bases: TGTGCCAGCAGCTTAGAGGTCAGGCCCTCCTACAATGAGCAGTTCTTC. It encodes CASSLEVRPSYNEQFF.

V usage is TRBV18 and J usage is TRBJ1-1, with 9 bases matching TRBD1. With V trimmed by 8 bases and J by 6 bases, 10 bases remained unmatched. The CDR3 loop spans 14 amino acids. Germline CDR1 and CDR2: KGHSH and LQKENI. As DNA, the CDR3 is TGTGCCAGCCGACGGGACAGGGCAGGTTCTGAAGCTTTCTTT. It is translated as CASRRDRAGSEAFF. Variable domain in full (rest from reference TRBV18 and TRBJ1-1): NAGVMQNPRHLVRRRGQEARLRCSPMKGHSHVYWYRQLPEEGLKFMVYLQKENIIDESGMPKERFSAEFPKEGPSILRIQQVVRGDSAAYFCASRRDRAGSEAFFGQGTRLTVV.

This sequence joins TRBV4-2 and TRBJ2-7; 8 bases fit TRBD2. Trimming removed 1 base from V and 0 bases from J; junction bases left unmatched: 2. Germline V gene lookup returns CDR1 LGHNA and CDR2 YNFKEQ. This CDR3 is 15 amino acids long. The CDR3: CASSQVTSASYEQYF. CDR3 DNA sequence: TGTGCCAGCAGCCAAGTGACTAGCGCCTCCTACGAGCAGTACTTC.

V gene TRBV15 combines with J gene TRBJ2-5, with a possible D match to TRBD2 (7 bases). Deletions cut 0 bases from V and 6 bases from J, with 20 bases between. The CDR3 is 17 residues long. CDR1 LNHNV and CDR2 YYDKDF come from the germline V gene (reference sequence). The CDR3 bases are TGTGCCACCAGCAGAGATAGGGGCGGGGGCCGGGGGAAGACCCAGTACTTC. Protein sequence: CATSRDRGGGRGKTQYF.

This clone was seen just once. The chain's CDR3 is CASSPRPNNEQFF. The CDR3 DNA is TGCGCCAGCAGCCCGAGGCCCAACAATGAGCAGTTCTTC. The J gene is TRBJ2-1, the V gene TRBV5-1; D ambiguous. V lost 4 bases to trimming and J lost 5 bases, with 10 bases between them. Looked up from germline, CDR1 is SGHRS and CDR2 is YFSETQ. The CDR3 has 13 residues.

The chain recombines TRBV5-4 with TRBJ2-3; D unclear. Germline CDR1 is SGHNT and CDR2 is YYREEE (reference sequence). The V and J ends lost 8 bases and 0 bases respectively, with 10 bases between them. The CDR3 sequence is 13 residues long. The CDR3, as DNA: TGTGCCAGTTGGGCAGAAAGCACAGATACGCAGTATTTT. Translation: CASWAESTDTQYF.

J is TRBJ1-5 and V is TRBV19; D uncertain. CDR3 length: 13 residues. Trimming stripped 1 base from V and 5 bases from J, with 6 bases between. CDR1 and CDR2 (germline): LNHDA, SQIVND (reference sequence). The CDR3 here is CASSIGLHQPQHF. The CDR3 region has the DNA TGTGCCAGTAGTATAGGTCTTCATCAGCCCCAGCATTTT.

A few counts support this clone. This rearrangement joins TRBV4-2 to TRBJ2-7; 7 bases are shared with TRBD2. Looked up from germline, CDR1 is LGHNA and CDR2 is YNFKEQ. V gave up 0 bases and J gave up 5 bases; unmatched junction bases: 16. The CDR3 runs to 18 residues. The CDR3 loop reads CASSQEGSGLAAPHEQYF. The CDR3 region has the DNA TGTGCCAGCAGCCAAGAGGGGAGTGGGCTAGCGGCTCCCCACGAGCAGTACTTC.

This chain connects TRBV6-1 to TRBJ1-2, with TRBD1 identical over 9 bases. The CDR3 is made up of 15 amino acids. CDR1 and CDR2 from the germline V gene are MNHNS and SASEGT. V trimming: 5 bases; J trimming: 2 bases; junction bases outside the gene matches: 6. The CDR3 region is CASSLDRGRNYGYTF. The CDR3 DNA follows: TGTGCCAGCAGTTTAGACAGGGGGAGAAACTATGGCTACACCTTC.

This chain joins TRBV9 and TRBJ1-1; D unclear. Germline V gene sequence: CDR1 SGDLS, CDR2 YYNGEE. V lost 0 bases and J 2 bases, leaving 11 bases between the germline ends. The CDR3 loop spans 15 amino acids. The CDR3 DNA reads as TGTGCCAGCAGCGTAGATCCAGTTACAAACACTGAAGCTTTCTTT. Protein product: CASSVDPVTNTEAFF.

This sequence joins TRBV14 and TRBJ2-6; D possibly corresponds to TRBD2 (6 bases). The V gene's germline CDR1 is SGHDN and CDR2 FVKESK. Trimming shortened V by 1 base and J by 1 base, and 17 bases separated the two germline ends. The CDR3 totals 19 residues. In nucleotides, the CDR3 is TGTGCCAGCAGCCAAGTAAAGAAGGGCAGCGGGTCTGGGGCCAACGTCCTGACTTTC. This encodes CASSQVKKGSGSGANVLTF.

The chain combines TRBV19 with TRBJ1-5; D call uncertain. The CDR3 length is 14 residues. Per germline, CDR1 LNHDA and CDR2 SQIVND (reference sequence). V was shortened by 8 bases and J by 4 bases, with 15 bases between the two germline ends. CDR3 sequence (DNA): TGTGCCAGTCGGAGGGCCGGGAGGAATCAGCCCCAGCATTTT. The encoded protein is CASRRAGRNQPQHF. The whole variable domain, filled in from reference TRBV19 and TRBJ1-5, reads DGGITQSPKYLFRKEGQNVTLSCEQNLNHDAMYWYRQDPGQGLRLIYYSQIVNDFQKGDIAEGYSVSREKKESFPLTVTSAQKNPTAFYLCASRRAGRNQPQHFGDGTRLSIL.

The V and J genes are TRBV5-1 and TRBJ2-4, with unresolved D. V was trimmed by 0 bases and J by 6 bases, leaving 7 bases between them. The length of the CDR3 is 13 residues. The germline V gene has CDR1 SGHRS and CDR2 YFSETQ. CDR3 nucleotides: TGCGCCAGCAGCTTGGCGGAGCGAAACATTCAGTACTTC. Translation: CASSLAERNIQYF.

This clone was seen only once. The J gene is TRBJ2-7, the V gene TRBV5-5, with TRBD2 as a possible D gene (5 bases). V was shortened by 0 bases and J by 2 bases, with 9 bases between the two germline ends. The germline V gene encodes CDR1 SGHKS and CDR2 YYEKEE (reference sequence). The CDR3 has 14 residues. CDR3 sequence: CASSLGGIPYEQYF. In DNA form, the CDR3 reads TGTGCCAGCAGCTTGGGAGGGATTCCCTACGAGCAGTACTTC.

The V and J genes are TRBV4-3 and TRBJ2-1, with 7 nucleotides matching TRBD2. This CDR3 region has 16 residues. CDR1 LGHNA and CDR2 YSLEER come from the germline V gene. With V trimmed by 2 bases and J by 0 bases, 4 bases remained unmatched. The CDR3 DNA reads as TGCGCCAGCAGCCAATCACGCGGGAGCTCCTACAATGAGCAGTTCTTC. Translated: CASSQSRGSSYNEQFF.

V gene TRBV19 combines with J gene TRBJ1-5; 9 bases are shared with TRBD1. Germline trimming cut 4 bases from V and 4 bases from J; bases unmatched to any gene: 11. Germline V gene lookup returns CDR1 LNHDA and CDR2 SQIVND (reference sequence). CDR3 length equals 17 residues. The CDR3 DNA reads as TGTGCCAGTAGTAGTCCTGCCGGGACAGGGAAGAATCAGCCCCAGCATTTT. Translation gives CASSSPAGTGKNQPQHF.

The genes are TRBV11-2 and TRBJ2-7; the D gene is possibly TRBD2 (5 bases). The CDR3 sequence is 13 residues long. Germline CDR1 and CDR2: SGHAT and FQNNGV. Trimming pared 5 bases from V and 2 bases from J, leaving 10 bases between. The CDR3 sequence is CASSRPGTYEQYF. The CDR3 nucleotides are TGTGCCAGCAGCCGACCCGGGACCTACGAGCAGTACTTC. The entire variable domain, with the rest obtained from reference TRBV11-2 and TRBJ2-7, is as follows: EAGVAQSPRYKIIEKRQSVAFWCNPISGHATLYWYQQILGQGPKLLIQFQNNGVVDDSQLPKDRFSAERLKGVDSTLKIQPAKLEDSAVYLCASSRPGTYEQYFGPGTRLTVT.

The CDR3 sequence is CASSYNRGNTIYF. The CDR3 DNA follows: TGTGCCAGCAGCTACAACAGGGGAAACACCATATATTTT. V is TRBV5-4 and J is TRBJ1-3, with D maybe TRBD1 (5 bases). Trimming pared 3 bases from V and 4 bases from J, leaving 8 bases between. The CDR3 runs 13 residues. Germline assignment: CDR1 SGHNT and CDR2 YYREEE (reference sequence).

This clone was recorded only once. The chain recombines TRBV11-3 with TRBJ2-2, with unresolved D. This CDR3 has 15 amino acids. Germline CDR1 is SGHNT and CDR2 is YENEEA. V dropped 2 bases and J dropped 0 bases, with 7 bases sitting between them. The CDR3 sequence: CASSLTRTNTGELFF. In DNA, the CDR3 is TGTGCCAGCAGCTTAACGAGGACGAACACCGGGGAGCTGTTTTTT.

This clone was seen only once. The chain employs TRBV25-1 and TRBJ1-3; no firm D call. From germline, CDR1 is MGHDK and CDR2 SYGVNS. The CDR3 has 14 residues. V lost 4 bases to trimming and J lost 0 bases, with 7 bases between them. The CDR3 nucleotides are TGTGCCAGCAGTGCAGGCTTCTCTGGAAACACCATATATTTT. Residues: CASSAGFSGNTIYF.

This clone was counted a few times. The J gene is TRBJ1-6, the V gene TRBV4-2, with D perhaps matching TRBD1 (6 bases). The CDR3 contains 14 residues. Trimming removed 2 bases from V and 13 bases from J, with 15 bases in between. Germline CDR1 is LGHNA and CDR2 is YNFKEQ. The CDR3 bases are TGTGCCAGCAGCCAACGGGACACCGCTTATCCCCTCCACTTT. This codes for CASSQRDTAYPLHF.

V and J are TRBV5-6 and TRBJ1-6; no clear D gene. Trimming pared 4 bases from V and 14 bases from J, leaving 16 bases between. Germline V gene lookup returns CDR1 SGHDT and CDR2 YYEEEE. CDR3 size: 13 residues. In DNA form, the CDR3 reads TGTGCCAGCAGCCCTTCCGCGGGGAGGTCCCTCCACTTT. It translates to CASSPSAGRSLHF.

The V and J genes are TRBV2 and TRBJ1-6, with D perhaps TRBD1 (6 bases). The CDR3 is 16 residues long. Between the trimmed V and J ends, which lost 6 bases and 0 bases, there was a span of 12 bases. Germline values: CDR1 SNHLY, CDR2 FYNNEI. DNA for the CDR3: TGTGCCAGCAGCAGAGACAGGAGCTCCTATAATTCACCCCTCCACTTT. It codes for CASSRDRSSYNSPLHF.